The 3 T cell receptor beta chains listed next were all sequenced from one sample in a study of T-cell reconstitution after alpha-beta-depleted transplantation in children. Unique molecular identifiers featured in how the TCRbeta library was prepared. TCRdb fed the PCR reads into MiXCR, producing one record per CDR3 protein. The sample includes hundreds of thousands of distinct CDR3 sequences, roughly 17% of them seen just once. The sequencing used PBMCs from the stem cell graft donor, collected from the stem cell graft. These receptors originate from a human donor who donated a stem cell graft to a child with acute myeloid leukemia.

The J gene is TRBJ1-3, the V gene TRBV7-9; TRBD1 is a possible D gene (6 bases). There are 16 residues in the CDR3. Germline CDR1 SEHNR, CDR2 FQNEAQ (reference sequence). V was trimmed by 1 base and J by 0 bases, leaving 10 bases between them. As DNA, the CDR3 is TGTGCCAGCAGCTTAGGAGTAGGGGGCTCTGGAAACACCATATATTTT. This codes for CASSLGVGGSGNTIYF.

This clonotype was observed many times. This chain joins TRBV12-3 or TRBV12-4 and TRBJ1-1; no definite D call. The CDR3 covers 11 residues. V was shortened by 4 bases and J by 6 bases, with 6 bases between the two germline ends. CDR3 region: CASSSPPEAFF. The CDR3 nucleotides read TGTGCCAGCAGTTCACCTCCTGAAGCTTTCTTT.

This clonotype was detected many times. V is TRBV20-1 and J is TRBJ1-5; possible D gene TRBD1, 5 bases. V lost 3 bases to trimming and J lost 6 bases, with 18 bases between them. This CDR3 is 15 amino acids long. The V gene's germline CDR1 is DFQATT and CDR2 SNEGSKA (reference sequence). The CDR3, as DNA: TGCAGTGCTAGCTGGGGTGGGCAGGGCACTCAGCCCCAGCATTTT. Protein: CSASWGGQGTQPQHF.